A selection of T cell receptor beta chains follows, all from one sample in a study of control samples from healthy donors and cancer patients. TCRdb's table, derived via immunoSEQ multiplex PCR, lists solely in-frame clones and lacks some. Its table records fewer than 200,000 clones. The sequenced material came from blood. Every receptor here comes from a woman aged 25 to 39 in good health. CDR3s include the opening cysteine and the closing phenylalanine or tryptophan. D genes are given only for firm matches.

cdr3_aa	cdr3_nt	v_call	j_call	d_call	cdr3_length
CASSPGRTLYGYTF	TGTGCCAGCAGCCCGGGACGGACATTATATGGCTACACCTTC	TRBV3-1/TRBV3-2	TRBJ1-2	.	14
CASNSRAGYNEQFF	TGCGCCAGCAATTCCCGGGCTGGATACAATGAGCAGTTCTTC	TRBV10-1	TRBJ2-1	.	14
CASSLNEGNEQFF	TGTGCCAGCAGTTTAAACGAGGGGAATGAGCAGTTCTTC	TRBV27	TRBJ2-1	.	13
CAISGISGKTEAFF	TGTGCCATCAGTGGGATTAGCGGGAAGACTGAAGCTTTCTTT	TRBV10-3	TRBJ1-1	.	14
CASSLLTANEQFF	TGTGCCAGCAGCTTGTTAACAGCGAATGAGCAGTTCTTC	TRBV5-4	TRBJ2-1	.	13
CASTPGALVEPQHF	TGTGCCAGTACCCCAGGGGCCCTGGTGGAGCCCCAGCATTTT	TRBV19	TRBJ1-5	.	14
CASSILGLTDTQYF	TGTGCCAGCAGTATCCTGGGACTCACAGATACGCAGTATTTT	TRBV28	TRBJ2-3	.	14
CASSSAWTSGEDTQYF	TGTGCCAGCAGTTCCGCCTGGACTAGCGGGGAAGATACGCAGTATTTT	TRBV6-5	TRBJ2-3	TRBD2	16
CASSPDRTDTEAFF	TGTGCCAGTAGTCCGGACAGAACCGACACTGAAGCTTTCTTT	TRBV19	TRBJ1-1	.	14
CASSPRGAGREAFF	TGTGCCAGTAGCCCCCGGGGGGCTGGGCGAGAAGCTTTCTTT	TRBV19	TRBJ1-1	.	14
CASSDGTPYGYTF	TGTGCCAGCAGCGACGGGACCCCCTATGGCTACACCTTC	TRBV28	TRBJ1-2	.	13
CASSLGGQGWLRYNSPLHF	TGCGCCAGCAGCTTGGGCGGCCAGGGATGGTTGCGGTATAATTCACCCCTCCACTTT	TRBV5-1	TRBJ1-6	.	19
CSASSRGRDTEAFF	TGCAGTGCTAGTTCCAGGGGGAGGGACACTGAAGCTTTCTTT	TRBV20-1	TRBJ1-1	TRBD1	14
CASSPLALGPMNTEAFF	TGTGCCAGCTCACCGCTTGCGTTGGGGCCCATGAACACTGAAGCTTTCTTT	TRBV18	TRBJ1-1	.	17
CASSLTRTGAIRFF	TGTGCCAGCAGCTTAACCAGGACAGGGGCGATTCGTTTTTTT	TRBV7-6	TRBJ1-4	TRBD1	14
CASSQDPGRVWGYTF	TGCGCCAGCAGCCAAGATCCGGGAAGGGTGTGGGGCTACACCTTC	TRBV4-1	TRBJ1-2	.	15
CASSKWTGYIGQPQHF	TGTGCCAGTAGTAAGTGGACAGGGTATATCGGTCAGCCCCAGCATTTT	TRBV19	TRBJ1-5	TRBD1	16
CASGSPVGGGYTF	TGTGCTAGTGGTTCACCCGTTGGGGGGGGCTACACCTTC	TRBV12-5	TRBJ1-2	.	13
CAISEKTAPNSPLHF	TGTGCCATCAGTGAGAAGACGGCCCCCAATTCACCCCTCCACTTT	TRBV10-3	TRBJ1-6	.	15
CASRGEGETQYF	TGTGCCAGCCGCGGGGAAGGGGAGACCCAGTACTTC	TRBV6-5	TRBJ2-5	.	12
CASSEEANSYEQYF	TGTGCCAGCAGTGAGGAAGCAAACTCCTACGAGCAGTACTTC	TRBV2	TRBJ2-7	.	14
CARGPSGSYEQYF	TGTGCCAGGGGACCTAGCGGATCCTACGAGCAGTACTTC	TRBV2	TRBJ2-7	TRBD2	13
CAWSVSGQGNQPQHF	TGTGCCTGGAGTGTATCGGGACAGGGTAATCAGCCCCAGCATTTT	TRBV30	TRBJ1-5	TRBD1	15
CASSTQGLAEAFF	TGTGCCAGTAGTACCCAGGGATTGGCTGAAGCTTTCTTT	TRBV19	TRBJ1-1	.	13
CSASLQGALNEQYF	TGCAGTGCTAGTCTACAGGGGGCCTTGAACGAGCAGTACTTC	TRBV20-1	TRBJ2-7	TRBD1	14
CASSQGTGANTEAFF	TGTGCCAGCAGCCAGGGGACAGGGGCGAACACTGAAGCTTTCTTT	TRBV4-2	TRBJ1-1	TRBD1	15
CASSPEGMNTEAFF	TGTGCCAGCTCACCAGAGGGGATGAACACTGAAGCTTTCTTT	TRBV18	TRBJ1-1	.	14
CASSLDRAASNTIYF	TGTGCCAGCAGCTTAGATAGGGCAGCATCAAACACCATATATTTT	TRBV11-2	TRBJ1-3	.	15
CASSLSKDTQYF	TGCGCCAGCAGCTTGTCTAAAGATACGCAGTATTTT	TRBV5-1	TRBJ2-3	.	12
CASSPLPQGHTEAFF	TGTGCCAGCAGCCCGCTCCCACAGGGCCACACTGAAGCTTTCTTT	TRBV11-2	TRBJ1-1	.	15
CASSIGEGKLNEKLFF	TGTGCCAGTAGTATAGGTGAAGGGAAGTTGAATGAAAAACTGTTTTTT	TRBV19	TRBJ1-4	.	16
CSSSRGDRGYEQYF	TGTTCCTCCTCTAGGGGGGACAGGGGCTACGAGCAGTACTTC	TRBV19	TRBJ2-7	TRBD1	14
CASSLRTVEAFF	TGTGCCAGCAGTTTAAGAACAGTTGAAGCTTTCTTT	TRBV28	TRBJ1-1	.	12
CASSPGEDGYTF	TGTGCCAGCTCACCAGGGGAAGATGGCTACACCTTC	TRBV18	TRBJ1-2	.	12
CASRPPTGLGGYTF	TGTGCCAGCAGGCCCCCGACAGGACTCGGTGGCTACACCTTC	TRBV28	TRBJ1-2	.	14
CASSPTGTALSQAFF	TGTGCCAGCAGTCCGACCGGGACAGCTCTATCCCAAGCTTTCTTT	TRBV28	TRBJ1-1	TRBD1	15
CASSFLIIGTDSPLHF	TGTGCCAGCAGTTTTCTTATTATAGGGACGGATTCACCCCTCCACTTT	TRBV28	TRBJ1-6	.	16
CASSLQGRGGSPLHF	TGTGCCAGCAGCTTGCAGGGCAGGGGTGGTTCACCCCTCCACTTT	TRBV5-6	TRBJ1-6	.	15
CASRQGLILSNEQFF	TGTGCCAGCCGACAGGGGTTGATTTTGTCCAATGAGCAGTTCTTC	TRBV14	TRBJ2-1	TRBD1	15
CASSLVQGVSEAFF	TGCGCCAGCAGCTTGGTCCAGGGAGTCTCCGAAGCTTTCTTT	TRBV5-1	TRBJ1-1	.	14
CASSLPTGHEQFF	TGTGCCAGCAGCCTACCGACTGGGCATGAGCAGTTCTTC	TRBV12-3/TRBV12-4	TRBJ2-1	.	13
CASSQVAGGRQETQYF	TGCGCCAGCAGCCAAGTCGCGGGGGGGCGGCAAGAGACCCAGTACTTC	TRBV4-1	TRBJ2-5	TRBD2	16
CASSSQGWYGYTF	TGTGCCAGCAGTTCACAGGGGTGGTATGGCTACACCTTC	TRBV7-2	TRBJ1-2	TRBD1	13
CASSLDIPYEQYF	TGTGCCAGCAGTTTAGACATTCCCTACGAGCAGTACTTC	TRBV28	TRBJ2-7	.	13
CASSLGAAPYEQYF	TGTGCCAGCAGCTTAGGAGCCGCACCCTACGAGCAGTACTTC	TRBV13	TRBJ2-7	.	14
CASSYRAENEKLFF	TGTGCCAGCAGTTATAGGGCAGAGAATGAAAAACTGTTTTTT	TRBV28	TRBJ1-4	.	14
CATSDWTDYGYTF	TGTGCCACCAGTGATTGGACAGACTATGGCTACACCTTC	TRBV24-1	TRBJ1-2	.	13
CASSLRGRSPLHF	TGTGCCAGTAGCCTCAGGGGTAGATCACCCCTCCACTTT	TRBV19	TRBJ1-6	.	13
CAILDTWGTEAFF	TGTGCCATCCTGGACACGTGGGGCACTGAAGCTTTCTTT	TRBV10-3	TRBJ1-1	.	13
CASSEKGGYYGYTF	TGTGCCAGCAGTGAAAAAGGGGGCTACTATGGCTACACCTTC	TRBV2	TRBJ1-2	TRBD1	14
CASSSGLLNTEAFF	TGTGCCAGTAGTTCCGGACTGTTGAACACTGAAGCTTTCTTT	TRBV19	TRBJ1-1	.	14